What follows is one T cell receptor (beta chain) and its context. The CDR3 is 13 residues long. The V end was cut by 6 bases, the J end by 1 base, with 9 bases between. Germline V gene data show CDR1 as KGHSH and CDR2 as LQKENI. In the authors' methods: The authors estimated nucleated cell counts from reference gene primer amplification. Measured with immunoSEQ multiplex PCR; TCRdb has only the in-frame clones, and not every one. That table is the source of V, J and clone size, and D and trimming were worked out from the DNA. The table lists about 120,000 clones, approximately 84% of them singletons, with less than 9% in the top ten. The sample is drawn from a study of blood T cell repertoires in COVID-19. Across the whole study: COVID-19 samples collected from the United States, Italy and Spain covered acute and convalescent phases. Nucleic acid was either cDNA or gDNA, and it came from T cells, B-cell-depleted T cells, or PBMCs.

The chain uses TRBV18 and TRBJ1-1; D might be TRBD1 (5 bases). Sequenced sample: peripheral blood. The clonotype was recovered from a man between 65 and 85 years old with active or convalescent COVID-19. As DNA, the CDR3 is TGTGCCAGCTCGCAGACAGAGAACACTGAAGCTTTCTTT. Amino acids: CASSQTENTEAFF.